This T cell receptor beta chain comes out of a study of blood T cell repertoires in COVID-19. The V gene's germline CDR1 is MRHNA and CDR2 SNTAGT. V gave up 4 bases and J gave up 1 base, with 7 bases separating them. The CDR3 is 13 amino acids. Data came from immunoSEQ multiplex PCR; TCRdb stores just in-frame clones and leaves some out. The sample has approximately 83,000 clones; about 77% are singletons. This receptor was identified in a woman aged 80 or over with acute or convalescent COVID-19. Specimen: peripheral blood. The V gene is TRBV6-4, the J gene TRBJ1-1; no reliable D call. In DNA form, the CDR3 reads TGTGCCAGCAGTGCCGACTGGAACACTGAAGCTTTCTTT. This encodes CASSADWNTEAFF.